Listed below are T cell receptor beta chains from one sample, sequenced in a study of OX40 agonist ivuxolimab in advanced cancers. The data were produced by immunoSEQ multiplex PCR, yet TCRdb's version contains in-frame clones alone and is incomplete. The table lists tens of thousands of clones, around 89% of them singletons. The material was CD4+ or CD8+ T cells sorted from blood, obtained in a trial of the OX40 agonist ivuxolimab. These TCRs come from an adult with an advanced solid tumor such as melanoma, head and neck, liver or kidney cancer. Both conserved end residues are part of each CDR3. The D gene is left open where the match is weak. Size values are once, few and many counts, or a class for expanded clones, and some rows have none.

clone size: once
J gene: TRBJ1-1
V gene: TRBV19
D gene: NA
CDR3 DNA: TGTGCCAGTAGCCGCCCCACTGAAGCTTTCTTT
CDR3 protein: CASSRPTEAFF

clone size: NA
J gene: TRBJ2-2
V gene: TRBV5-1
D gene: NA
CDR3 DNA: TGCGCCAGCAGCTCCCCTTTCAGGAGGGGTATCCTAAGGGAGAACACCGGGGAGCTGTTTTTT
CDR3 protein: CASSSPFRRGILRENTGELFF

clone size: NA
J gene: TRBJ1-2
V gene: TRBV6-5
D gene: TRBD1
CDR3 DNA: TGTGCCAGCAGTTTAGGGACAGGGGGTGGCTACACCTTC
CDR3 protein: CASSLGTGGGYTF

clone size: NA
J gene: TRBJ2-6
V gene: TRBV27
D gene: NA
CDR3 DNA: TGTGCCAGCAGTTTAGGAGCGTGGGGGGCCAACGTCCTGACTTTC
CDR3 protein: CASSLGAWGANVLTF

clone size: NA
J gene: TRBJ1-1
V gene: TRBV4-1
D gene: NA
CDR3 DNA: TGCGCCAGCAGCCTTAAGGGAACTGAAGCTTTCTTT
CDR3 protein: CASSLKGTEAFF

clone size: NA
J gene: TRBJ2-7
V gene: TRBV6-5
D gene: TRBD2
CDR3 DNA: TGTGCCAGCAGTAAGACTAGCGGGAGTTACGAGCAGTACTTC
CDR3 protein: CASSKTSGSYEQYF

clone size: NA
J gene: TRBJ1-1
V gene: TRBV2
D gene: NA
CDR3 DNA: TGTGCCAGCCGGGGCACTGAAGCTTTCTTT
CDR3 protein: CASRGTEAFF

clone size: NA
J gene: TRBJ2-3
V gene: TRBV5-1
D gene: NA
CDR3 DNA: TGCGCCAGCAGCTTGGTGGGGTCCACAGATACGCAGTATTTT
CDR3 protein: CASSLVGSTDTQYF

clone size: NA
J gene: TRBJ2-3
V gene: TRBV18
D gene: TRBD1
CDR3 DNA: TGTGCCAGCTCACCCCTGGACAGGGGGCTTGGAAATACGCAGTATTTT
CDR3 protein: CASSPLDRGLGNTQYF

clone size: NA
J gene: TRBJ1-1
V gene: TRBV5-5
D gene: NA
CDR3 DNA: TGTGCCAGCAGCTTGGTAAAGAACACTGAAGCTTTCTTT
CDR3 protein: CASSLVKNTEAFF

clone size: NA
J gene: TRBJ2-7
V gene: TRBV11-3
D gene: NA
CDR3 DNA: TGTGCCAGCAGCTTAGACGGGGGTGTGGGCTACGAGCAGTACTTC
CDR3 protein: CASSLDGGVGYEQYF

clone size: NA
J gene: TRBJ2-5
V gene: TRBV18
D gene: TRBD1
CDR3 DNA: TGTGCCAGCTCACCGTCCCAGGCTAAAACAGGGGAAGAGACCCAGTACTTC
CDR3 protein: CASSPSQAKTGEETQYF

clone size: NA
J gene: TRBJ2-1
V gene: TRBV7-2
D gene: NA
CDR3 DNA: TGTGCCAGCAGCTTAGCGGGACTGGCGAATGAGCAGTTCTTC
CDR3 protein: CASSLAGLANEQFF